Presented here are 20 T cell receptor beta chains from one specimen sequenced in a study of OX40 agonist ivuxolimab in advanced cancers. The repertoire was sequenced with immunoSEQ multiplex PCR; TCRdb's copy has only in-frame clones and lacks some. Counted here are some 100,000 clones, roughly 89% occurring once; the ten biggest clones make up about 0.89%. The specimen comprised CD4+ or CD8+ T cells sorted from blood, sampled in a trial of the OX40 agonist ivuxolimab. These receptors all stem from an adult with an advanced solid tumor such as melanoma, head and neck, liver or kidney cancer.

The gene calls are TRBV19 and TRBJ2-1; D is unclear. The CDR3 is 13 amino acids. Deletions cut 10 bases from V and 4 bases from J, with 14 bases between. Germline-derived CDR1 and CDR2 are LNHDA and SQIVND (reference sequence). The CDR3 is CATPRFHYNEQFF. The DNA of the CDR3 is TGTGCCACCCCTAGGTTCCATTACAATGAGCAGTTCTTC. Full variable domain (outside the CDR3, taken from reference TRBV19 and TRBJ2-1): DGGITQSPKYLFRKEGQNVTLSCEQNLNHDAMYWYRQDPGQGLRLIYYSQIVNDFQKGDIAEGYSVSREKKESFPLTVTSAQKNPTAFYLCATPRFHYNEQFFGPGTRLTVL.

This clone was seen just once. The chain combines TRBV25-1 with TRBJ2-7; possibly TRBD2 for D (5 bases). The germline gives CDR1 MGHDK, CDR2 SYGVNS. Trimming stripped 3 bases from V and 1 base from J, with 7 bases between. CDR3 size: 13 residues. The CDR3 here is CASSEPGSYEQYF. Here the CDR3 DNA reads TGTGCCAGCAGTGAGCCGGGGTCCTACGAGCAGTACTTC.

The rearrangement joins TRBV7-2 to TRBJ2-3; 8 bases are shared with TRBD2. V trimming: 1 base; J trimming: 6 bases; junction bases outside the gene matches: 9. The CDR3 runs to 16 residues. CDR1 is SGHTA, CDR2 FQGNSA, per germline. The CDR3 is CASSLVSSGNGDTQYF. The CDR3 DNA sequence: TGTGCCAGCAGCTTAGTGAGTAGCGGGAACGGGGATACGCAGTATTTT. Using reference TRBV7-2 and TRBJ2-3 for the parts outside the CDR3, the full variable domain is GAGVSQSPSNKVTEKGKDVELRCDPISGHTALYWYRQSLGQGLEFLIYFQGNSAPDKSGLPSDRFSAERTGGSVSTLTIQRTQQEDSAVYLCASSLVSSGNGDTQYFGPGTRLTVL.

The rearrangement joins TRBV19 to TRBJ2-7; D is unresolved. CDR1 LNHDA and CDR2 SQIVND come from the germline V gene (reference sequence). The V and J ends lost 5 bases and 4 bases respectively, with 6 bases between them. The length of the CDR3 is 11 residues. CDR3 protein: CASSGSYEQYF. CDR3 DNA sequence: TGTGCCAGTAGTGGCTCGTACGAGCAGTACTTC.

The gene calls are TRBV7-6 and TRBJ2-3; TRBD2 agrees at 10 bases. This CDR3 is built from 19 residues. With 0 bases clipped from V and 4 bases from J, the junction kept 13 bases outside the gene matches. Germline CDR1 SGHVS, CDR2 FNYEAQ. CDR3 residues: CASSLAPGGLAGVPDTQYF. DNA of the CDR3: TGTGCCAGCAGCTTAGCCCCTGGAGGTCTAGCGGGAGTCCCAGATACGCAGTATTTT.

This clone has more than one count but fewer than ten. J is TRBJ2-5 and V is TRBV7-2; D is unclear. Trimming removed 6 bases at V and 5 bases at J, with 25 bases between. Germline values: CDR1 SGHTA, CDR2 FQGNSA. The CDR3 spans 17 residues. CDR3 DNA sequence: TGTGCCAGCAGTCGTGGTACAGAAGGGTTAGTAGGGGAGACCCAGTACTTC. Translated, it gives CASSRGTEGLVGETQYF. Filled out from reference TRBV7-2 and TRBJ2-5, the complete variable domain reads GAGVSQSPSNKVTEKGKDVELRCDPISGHTALYWYRQSLGQGLEFLIYFQGNSAPDKSGLPSDRFSAERTGGSVSTLTIQRTQQEDSAVYLCASSRGTEGLVGETQYFGPGTRLLVL.

This chain connects TRBV5-1 to TRBJ2-7; D remains unclear. Germline CDR1 SGHRS, CDR2 YFSETQ. This CDR3 comprises 14 residues. Trimming shortened V by 0 bases and J by 7 bases, and 14 bases separated the two germline ends. CDR3 residues: CASSLEVRNGEQYF. In nucleotides, the CDR3 is TGCGCCAGCAGCTTGGAGGTCCGGAATGGGGAGCAGTACTTC. The variable domain in full, with the rest retrieved from reference TRBV5-1 and TRBJ2-7, is KAGVTQTPRYLIKTRGQQVTLSCSPISGHRSVSWYQQTPGQGLQFLFEYFSETQRNKGNFPGRFSGRQFSNSRSEMNVSTLELGDSALYLCASSLEVRNGEQYFGPGTRLTVT.

The CDR3 loop reads CASSLGRSGYEQYF. In DNA, the CDR3 is TGTGCCAGCAGCTTAGGGAGAAGCGGGTACGAGCAGTACTTC. The chain joins TRBV11-1 to TRBJ2-7; maybe TRBD2 (6 bases). V lost 1 base and J lost 4, with 11 bases in between. Germline lookup yields CDR1 SGHAT and CDR2 FQDESV (reference sequence). The CDR3 loop spans 14 amino acids.

This clone was observed a handful of times. The J gene is TRBJ2-7, the V gene TRBV6-1; D tentatively reads TRBD1 or TRBD2 (6 bases each). The CDR3 runs to 14 residues. The ends were cut back, 2 bases at V and 6 bases at J, with 14 bases in the middle. CDR1 is MNHNS, CDR2 SASEGT, per germline. CDR3 sequence (DNA): TGTGCCAGCAGTGAATCGGGGGCCGGGGTCGAGCAGTACTTC. Its translation is CASSESGAGVEQYF.

V usage is TRBV28 and J usage is TRBJ1-2; D not resolved. Deletions cut 8 bases from V and 2 bases from J, with 15 bases between. Germline loops: CDR1 MDHEN, CDR2 SYDVKM. The CDR3 is 14 residues long. In DNA form, the CDR3 reads TGTGCCAGCGCTCCAGGAGGCAGAAACTATGGCTACACCTTC. Its translation is CASAPGGRNYGYTF.

The V and J genes are TRBV25-1 and TRBJ2-7; 7 bases fit TRBD2. Germline V lookup: CDR1 MGHDK, CDR2 SYGVNS. Trimming cost V 5 bases and J 3 bases; bases outside gene matches: 4. The CDR3 extends over 13 amino acids. This CDR3 reads CASSRGVDYEQYF. The CDR3 DNA reads as TGTGCCAGCAGTCGGGGGGTTGACTACGAGCAGTACTTC.

This chain links TRBV4-3 with TRBJ2-1, with D perhaps TRBD2 (5 bases). This CDR3 has 17 amino acids. V was pared by 4 bases and J by 0 bases, with 16 bases between. Per the germline V gene, CDR1 is LGHNA and CDR2 is YSLEER. CDR3 nucleotides: TGCGCCAGCAGCCTGAGACCGACGGGAAGCTCCTACAATGAGCAGTTCTTC. It yields the protein CASSLRPTGSSYNEQFF.

The chain couples TRBV15 to TRBJ1-5, with D unresolved. V lost 0 bases and J 4 bases, leaving 10 bases between the germline ends. Per germline, CDR1 LNHNV and CDR2 YYDKDF (reference sequence). CDR3 length: 15 amino acids. This chain's CDR3 is CATSRDLIANQPQHF. For the CDR3, the DNA is TGTGCCACCAGCAGAGATCTCATAGCGAATCAGCCCCAGCATTTT.

The chain uses TRBV6-5 and TRBJ2-1, with D perhaps TRBD1 or TRBD2 (6 bases each). The CDR3 contains 14 residues. Germline V gene sequence: CDR1 MNHEY, CDR2 SVGAGI. Trimming pared 6 bases from V and 9 bases from J, leaving 18 bases between. As DNA, the CDR3 is TGTGCCAGCAGCAAAAATCTGGGGGGCGGTGAGCAGTTCTTC. Translation gives CASSKNLGGGEQFF.

The table lists this clone with a few counts. The rearrangement links TRBV2 to TRBJ1-5; D is unresolved. The germline V gene encodes CDR1 SNHLY and CDR2 FYNNEI. The CDR3 covers 14 residues. V lost 3 bases and J 0 bases, leaving 6 bases between the germline ends. The CDR3 coding sequence is TGTGCCAGCAGTGAGGATTATAGCAATCAGCCCCAGCATTTT. Encoded protein: CASSEDYSNQPQHF.

The chain uses TRBV7-9 and TRBJ2-7; 9 nucleotides match TRBD2. The CDR3 length is 17 residues. V shed 5 bases, J shed 5 bases, and the junction held 16 bases outside the gene matches. Germline lookup yields CDR1 SEHNR and CDR2 FQNEAQ (reference sequence). The CDR3 nucleotides are TGTGCCAGCAGCCGCGGGGTAAGGAGGACTAGCGCAAACGAGCAGTACTTC. Its protein product is CASSRGVRRTSANEQYF.

The rearrangement uses TRBV19 and TRBJ2-3; 7 bases are shared with TRBD2. With 7 bases clipped from V and 4 bases from J, the junction kept 8 bases outside the gene matches. The CDR3 has 14 residues. CDR1 is LNHDA and CDR2 is SQIVND in the germline V gene (reference sequence). CDR3 amino acids: CASTQPGGADTQYF. Here the CDR3 DNA reads TGTGCCAGTACCCAACCGGGGGGAGCAGATACGCAGTATTTT.

The rearrangement uses TRBV5-4 and TRBJ2-5; D ambiguous. This CDR3 contains 11 residues. CDR1 and CDR2 from the germline V gene are SGHNT and YYREEE (reference sequence). Trimming pared 4 bases from V and 3 bases from J, leaving 4 bases between. CDR3 sequence: CASSEEETQYF. In DNA form, the CDR3 reads TGTGCCAGCAGCGAAGAAGAGACCCAGTACTTC.

The chain uses TRBV6-6 and TRBJ1-2; TRBD1 aligns across 7 bases. With V trimmed by 6 bases and J by 6 bases, 10 bases remained unmatched. Germline CDR1 reads MNHNY; CDR2 reads SVGAGI (reference sequence). The CDR3 consists of 14 residues. This CDR3 is CASSPTLDRDGYTF. The CDR3 DNA follows: TGTGCCAGCAGCCCGACCCTCGACAGGGATGGCTACACCTTC.

This clone was seen a single time. The chain employs TRBV11-3 and TRBJ2-5; 11 nucleotides match TRBD1. This CDR3 is 18 amino acids long. Germline trimming cut 5 bases from V and 5 bases from J; bases unmatched to any gene: 16. Germline loops: CDR1 SGHNT, CDR2 YENEEA. The CDR3 DNA is TGTGCCAGCAGCCCGAATGCTTACAGGACAGGGGGCGGGGAGACCCAGTACTTC. Amino acids: CASSPNAYRTGGGETQYF.